Here is one T cell receptor beta chain with its context. The CDR3 loop spans 18 amino acids. Germline values: CDR1 SGHRS, CDR2 YFSETQ. V dropped 2 bases and J dropped 4 bases, with 23 bases sitting between them. These data are taken from a study of blood T cell repertoires in COVID-19. The overall study: PBMCs, B-cell-depleted T cells, or T cells provided the cDNA or gDNA that made up the material.

The repertoire was sequenced with immunoSEQ multiplex PCR; TCRdb's copy has only in-frame clones and lacks some. The sample holds around 250,000 clones, more than 85% seen once. This receptor was taken from a woman in her 70s with active or convalescent COVID-19. The sequenced sample was peripheral blood. The chain has TRBV5-1 and TRBJ2-3, with a tentative D call TRBD1 (5 bases). CDR3 nucleotides: TGCGCCAGCAGCTTCCCTCCTTTCACGGTTAAGGGGCCAGATACGCAGTATTTT. Translation gives CASSFPPFTVKGPDTQYF.